This T cell receptor beta chain was sequenced for a study of blood T cells in healthy people across ages. Study-level results: Compared with aged donors, long-lived donors showed fewer expanded clones, suggesting selection.

This CDR3 has 16 amino acids. CDR1 and CDR2 from the germline V gene are MNHEY and SMNVEV (reference sequence). Trimming cost V 5 bases and J 1 base; bases outside gene matches: 6. Primers used in a second PCR of about 6 to 11 cycles were a sample-barcoded 5' primer and a J-beta primer mix. A 12-random-nucleotide template-switch adaptor tagged each cDNA molecule. TCRdb reprocessed the 5' RACE reads via MiXCR and lists one record per CDR3 protein. The repertoire holds hundreds of thousands of distinct CDR3 sequences, around 52% seen once, with roughly 12% in the top ten. Each donor supplied ten milliliters of peripheral blood. This clonotype is a singleton in its sample. The antigen remains unidentified.

This TCR was sampled from an elderly woman in good health. The V and J genes are TRBV27 and TRBJ2-2; 8 bases agree with TRBD2. The source material was blood. The CDR3 here is CASSARLAQNTGELFF. The CDR3 bases are TGTGCCAGCAGTGCCAGACTAGCGCAGAACACCGGGGAGCTGTTTTTT.